These T cell receptor beta chains were read from a single sample in a study of cytomegalovirus exposure and HLA in healthy donors. The method was immunoSEQ multiplex PCR; TCRdb's version includes in-frame clones alone and lacks a portion of them. The sample has 200,000 or so clones; around 80% are singletons. The sample comprised PBMCs. The source of these receptors is a woman aged 30 to 39 in good health and CMV-seropositive. The CDR3 runs from the conserved cysteine through the conserved F or W. D genes are given only for firm matches. A row's size may be missing; if present it is once, few, many or a size class.

j_call d_call v_call clone_size cdr3_nt cdr3_aa
TRBJ2-2 TRBD1 TRBV5-4 once TGTGCCAGCGGAGACAGGGCGAACACCGGGGAGCTGTTTTTT CASGDRANTGELFF
TRBJ1-1 TRBD1 TRBV28 - TGTGCCAGCAGACCACCCGGGACAGGGGATTCTGGAACTTTCTTT CASRPPGTGDSGTFF
TRBJ1-4 - TRBV6-5 - TGTGCCAGCAGCCCCGACGCGGGGAATGAAAAACTGTTTTTT CASSPDAGNEKLFF
TRBJ1-2 - TRBV2 - TGTGCCAGCAGTGAAAGGCAGGGAAGGTCGGATGGCTACACCTTC CASSERQGRSDGYTF
TRBJ1-1 - TRBV6-1 - TGTGCCAGCAGTGCTACAGGGAACACTGAAGCTTTCTTT CASSATGNTEAFF
TRBJ2-6 - TRBV25-1 - TGTGCCAGCAGTACCGGAGGGGCGTCCGGGGCCAACGTCCTGACTTTC CASSTGGASGANVLTF
TRBJ1-2 TRBD1 TRBV5-1 - TGCGCCAGCAGCCCCGATGGACAGGAGAACTATGGCTACACCTTC CASSPDGQENYGYTF
TRBJ2-7 - TRBV1 - TGCACCAGCAGCCCTCTTAGGGTAGCGGGGACTCCCTCCTACGAGCAGTACTTC CTSSPLRVAGTPSYEQYF
TRBJ1-5 - TRBV29-1 - TGCAGCGTGGTCAAGGGGCCCGATCAGCCCCAGCATTTT CSVVKGPDQPQHF
TRBJ2-7 TRBD2 TRBV19 - TGTGCCAGTAGTACGGGAGGAGCGGGAGCCTACGAGCAGTACTTC CASSTGGAGAYEQYF
TRBJ2-5 - TRBV20-1 - TGCAGTGCATTAGCAGGGGAGACCCAGTACTTC CSALAGETQYF
TRBJ1-3 - TRBV15 - TGTGCCACCAGCCGGTCCTCTGGAAACACCATATATTTT CATSRSSGNTIYF
TRBJ1-1 - TRBV20-1 - TGCAGTGCTAGAGATCCAGGGGCGGCTTTCTTT CSARDPGAAFF
TRBJ1-2 TRBD1 TRBV9 - TGTGCCAGCAGCGTGGGCAGGGGGCTAGGCGGCTACACCTTC CASSVGRGLGGYTF
TRBJ2-7 TRBD2 TRBV11-2 - TGTGCCAGCAGCTTCCTCCCCCCAGCGGGAGAAGCCTACGAGCAGTACTTC CASSFLPPAGEAYEQYF
TRBJ2-7 - TRBV28 - TGTGCCAGCAGTACTATAAGGCAGAAAGATCCCTACGAGCAGTACTTC CASSTIRQKDPYEQYF
TRBJ1-3 - TRBV15 - TGTGCCACCAGCGGAAAGGGGTTAGCTGGAAACACCATATATTTT CATSGKGLAGNTIYF
TRBJ2-5 TRBD2 TRBV6-1 once TGTGCCAGCATCCAACTAGCGGGATCGGCGGGGACCCAGTACTTC CASIQLAGSAGTQYF
TRBJ1-3 - TRBV18 - TGTGCCAGCTCACCCGGAGACACCATATATTTT CASSPGDTIYF
TRBJ2-2 TRBD2 TRBV13 - TGTGCCAGCAGCATAAGACTAGCGGGCGACACCGGGGAGCTGTTTTTT CASSIRLAGDTGELFF
TRBJ1-4 - TRBV2 - TGTGCCAGCAGTTTGGCCGAAAAACTGTTTTTT CASSLAEKLFF
TRBJ1-1 - TRBV28 - TGTGCCAGCAGTTTTTCAGGGCGTGAAGCTTTCTTT CASSFSGREAFF
TRBJ2-1 TRBD2 TRBV5-6 - TGTGCCAGCAGCTTAGCGGGAGGGCCTCGGAACTACAATGAGCAGTTCTTC CASSLAGGPRNYNEQFF
TRBJ2-1 - TRBV28 few TGTGCCAGCAGTTTACTGACAGGACGCAATGAGCAGTTCTTC CASSLLTGRNEQFF
TRBJ2-7 - TRBV7-6 many TGTGCCAGCAGCTTAGGAGCCTTAAGGGGGGAGCAGTACTTC CASSLGALRGEQYF
TRBJ2-7 TRBD2 TRBV30 - TGTGCCTGGAGTGTACATTCCTCGGGGGGGGAGCAGTACTTC CAWSVHSSGGEQYF
TRBJ2-7 - TRBV5-4 - TGTGCCAGCAGCCTTCGGGACTCCTACGAGCAGTACTTC CASSLRDSYEQYF
TRBJ2-4 - TRBV5-4 - TGTGCCAGCAGTCAGGATATAGCCAAAAACATTCAGTACTTC CASSQDIAKNIQYF
TRBJ1-1 - TRBV7-2 - TGTGCCAGCAGCTTAGGGCGCGGCAGGGGCGGGGGTATCACTGAAGCTTTCTTT CASSLGRGRGGGITEAFF
TRBJ1-5 - TRBV6-1 - TGTGCCAGCAGTGTACAGGGACCCCGTTTCAATCAGCCCCAGCATTTT CASSVQGPRFNQPQHF
TRBJ1-3 - TRBV9 - TGTGCCAGCAGCGTTGGCAATGCTGGAAACACCATATATTTT CASSVGNAGNTIYF
TRBJ2-5 - TRBV27 once TGTGCCAGCAGTCAAACCCTACCGGGACAAGGGTCAGAGACCCAGTACTTC CASSQTLPGQGSETQYF
TRBJ2-1 - TRBV10-2 - TGCGCCAGCAGTGATCTGGGACGGGAGAATGAGCAGTTCTTC CASSDLGRENEQFF
TRBJ2-1 - TRBV28 - TGTGCCAGCAGTTTTGGTTCAAGGAGGGGGCTCAATGAGCAGTTCTTC CASSFGSRRGLNEQFF
TRBJ1-3 TRBD1 TRBV6-6 - TGTGCCAGCAGTACTGGGACAGGGGGAAACACCATATATTTT CASSTGTGGNTIYF
TRBJ2-7 TRBD2 TRBV27 once TGTGCCAGCAGTTCGGGACTAGCGGGAGTATTAAGCGAGCAGTACTTC CASSSGLAGVLSEQYF
TRBJ2-7 - TRBV29-1 - TGCAGCGCCAAAGGGGGAGGGTCCTACGAGCAGTACTTC CSAKGGGSYEQYF
TRBJ2-5 - TRBV18 - TGTGCCAGCTCACCGCGGACAGCCCAAGAGACCCAGTACTTC CASSPRTAQETQYF
TRBJ2-1 - TRBV9 - TGTGCCAGCAGCCTCAATACGGGTTCCGATGAGCAGTTCTTC CASSLNTGSDEQFF
TRBJ1-3 - TRBV18 - TGTGCCAGCTCACGCGACAGACTAGGAGGGCACTCTGGAAACACCATATATTTT CASSRDRLGGHSGNTIYF